Following are 29 T cell receptor beta chains from one sample sequenced in a study of T cell responses to AZD1222 COVID-19 vaccine. The table came from immunoSEQ multiplex PCR; TCRdb's copy has only in-frame clones and leaves some out. Counted here are approximately 140,000 clones, around 92% occurring once; the ten biggest clones make up 1.5% to 2%. The sequencing used peripheral blood, collected 28 days after the second AZD1222 dose. The receptors come from an adult who received the AZD1222 COVID-19 vaccine.

The rearrangement joins TRBV4-1 to TRBJ1-2; TRBD1 might be the D (5 bases). The V end was cut by 1 base, the J end by 6 bases, with 12 bases between. This CDR3 region has 14 residues. Looked up from germline, CDR1 is MGHRA and CDR2 is YSYEKL. As DNA, the CDR3 is TGCGCCAGCAGCCAAGTTACAGGTGATCATGGCTACACCTTC. Translating it yields CASSQVTGDHGYTF.

The chain employs TRBV11-2 and TRBJ2-1; a weak D match, TRBD1 (6 bases). V was cut by 5 bases and J by 2 bases, with 13 bases left in between. This CDR3 contains 15 residues. Germline loops: CDR1 SGHAT, CDR2 FQNNGV. The CDR3 bases are TGTGCCAGCAGCCATCTACAGGGAGCCTACAATGAGCAGTTCTTC. This translates into CASSHLQGAYNEQFF.

The gene calls are TRBV19 and TRBJ2-3; no firm D call. Germline V CDR1 and CDR2: LNHDA, SQIVND (reference sequence). This CDR3 comprises 14 residues. The V and J ends lost 9 bases and 4 bases respectively, with 17 bases between them. In nucleotides, the CDR3 is TGTGCCAGCAGAGTAGGGCTGCTGGCAGATACGCAGTATTTT. It translates to CASRVGLLADTQYF. The entire variable domain, with the rest obtained from reference TRBV19 and TRBJ2-3, is as follows: DGGITQSPKYLFRKEGQNVTLSCEQNLNHDAMYWYRQDPGQGLRLIYYSQIVNDFQKGDIAEGYSVSREKKESFPLTVTSAQKNPTAFYLCASRVGLLADTQYFGPGTRLTVL.

This chain joins TRBV27 and TRBJ2-6; no definite D call. Trimming shortened V by 6 bases and J by 0 bases, and 3 bases separated the two germline ends. CDR1 and CDR2 (germline): MNHEY, SMNVEV (reference sequence). The CDR3 length is 13 residues. The CDR3 DNA follows: TGTGCCAGCAGACGCTCTGGGGCCAACGTCCTGACTTTC. Amino acids: CASRRSGANVLTF. Based on the CDR3 plus reference TRBV27 and TRBJ2-6, the full variable domain is EAQVTQNPRYLITVTGKKLTVTCSQNMNHEYMSWYRQDPGLGLRQIYYSMNVEVTDKGDVPEGYKVSRKEKRNFPLILESPSPNQTSLYFCASRRSGANVLTFGAGSRLTVL.

The chain is built from TRBV12-3 or TRBV12-4 and TRBJ1-1, with no clear D. This CDR3 region has 13 residues. Trimming took off 1 base at V and 8 bases at J, with 11 bases between the two ends. The CDR3 region is CASSLGPIGEAFF. The CDR3 nucleotides are TGTGCCAGCAGTTTAGGCCCAATCGGAGAAGCTTTCTTT.

This clone was recorded a few times. This sequence joins TRBV11-3 and TRBJ2-7; D remains ambiguous. Per germline, CDR1 SGHNT and CDR2 YENEEA. CDR3 length: 13 amino acids. The ends were cut back, 2 bases at V and 5 bases at J, with 10 bases in the middle. As DNA, the CDR3 is TGTGCCAGCAGCTTAACGCGGTGGGACGAGCAGTACTTC. It yields the protein CASSLTRWDEQYF.

This chain connects TRBV7-8 to TRBJ1-2; TRBD1 aligns across 7 bases. Trimming removed 4 bases from V and 4 bases from J; junction bases left unmatched: 9. This CDR3 has 15 residues. Germline CDR1 is SGHVS and CDR2 is FQNEAQ. This CDR3 is CASSSKPGDSYGYTF. In nucleotides, the CDR3 is TGTGCCAGCAGCTCTAAGCCAGGGGACAGCTATGGCTACACCTTC.

V is TRBV18 and J is TRBJ2-5; 9 bases match TRBD1. With V trimmed by 6 bases and J by 5 bases, 7 bases remained unmatched. Looked up from germline, CDR1 is KGHSH and CDR2 is LQKENI. This CDR3 is built from 14 residues. CDR3 nucleotides: TGTGCCAGCTCCGGGACAGGGCCTATGGAGACCCAGTACTTC. Amino acid sequence: CASSGTGPMETQYF.

V and J are TRBV27 and TRBJ2-3; D unclear. Per germline, CDR1 MNHEY and CDR2 SMNVEV (reference sequence). CDR3 length: 14 amino acids. Trimming shortened V by 8 bases and J by 6 bases, and 18 bases separated the two germline ends. DNA of the CDR3: TGTGCCAGCTCTCGTTACCCGGATGAGGATACGCAGTATTTT. Its translation is CASSRYPDEDTQYF.

DNA for the CDR3: TGTGCCAGTAGTATTGGGGATAATGGGATTGGCTACACCTTC. Protein: CASSIGDNGIGYTF. J is TRBJ1-2 and V is TRBV19; D is unresolved. The germline V gene has CDR1 LNHDA and CDR2 SQIVND (reference sequence). The CDR3 is made up of 14 amino acids. Trimming stripped 3 bases from V and 7 bases from J, with 15 bases between.

The rearrangement links TRBV13 to TRBJ1-2; 7 nucleotides align to TRBD1. CDR1 is PRHDT and CDR2 is FYEKMQ in the germline V gene (reference sequence). The CDR3 spans 14 residues. The V segment lost 6 bases and the J segment 8 bases; nucleotides outside the gene matches: 12. The CDR3 loop is CASSGWRQGIGYTF. The CDR3 DNA sequence: TGTGCCAGCAGTGGTTGGAGACAGGGCATAGGCTACACCTTC.

DNA of the CDR3: TGTGCCAGTAGTACCCTTACCTCGACTAGCGAGACGCAGTATTTT. As protein: CASSTLTSTSETQYF. The rearrangement uses TRBV19 and TRBJ2-3; 8 bases are a match to TRBD2. CDR1 LNHDA and CDR2 SQIVND come from the germline V gene (reference sequence). This CDR3 is 15 amino acids long. V gave up 4 bases and J gave up 9 bases; unmatched junction bases: 12.

The genes are TRBV28 and TRBJ1-5; TRBD1 is a possible D gene (5 bases). Between the trimmed V and J ends, which lost 3 bases and 5 bases, there was a span of 8 bases. Germline V gene sequence: CDR1 MDHEN, CDR2 SYDVKM. The length of the CDR3 is 13 residues. CDR3 protein: CASSLWGDQPQHF. The CDR3 DNA sequence: TGTGCCAGCAGTTTGTGGGGGGATCAGCCCCAGCATTTT.

V is TRBV29-1 and J is TRBJ1-1; 9 positions agree with TRBD1. This CDR3 comprises 13 residues. Germline CDR1 SQVTM, CDR2 ANQGSEA. The V and J ends lost 4 bases and 9 bases, in that order; junction bases with no gene match: 9. CDR3 nucleotide sequence: TGCAGCGTTGGGGAGGGACAGGGAAGAAAAGCTTTCTTT. Protein sequence: CSVGEGQGRKAFF.

The V and J genes are TRBV2 and TRBJ1-2; tentatively, D is TRBD1 (6 bases). CDR1 is SNHLY, CDR2 FYNNEI, per germline. The V end lost 11 bases, the J end lost 0 bases, and 16 bases lay between the germline ends. The CDR3 is made up of 14 amino acids. CDR3: CASRTDSSNYGYTF. DNA of the CDR3: TGTGCCTCCAGGACAGACTCCTCTAACTATGGCTACACCTTC.

The chain couples TRBV7-9 to TRBJ1-4; maybe TRBD1 (5 bases). Trimming took 7 bases from V and 7 from J, leaving 16 bases between them. CDR3 length equals 14 residues. Germline loops: CDR1 SEHNR, CDR2 FQNEAQ (reference sequence). The CDR3 loop is CASNPGAGFEKLFF. The CDR3 DNA follows: TGTGCCAGCAACCCCGGGGCAGGGTTTGAAAAACTGTTTTTT.

J is TRBJ1-3 and V is TRBV27, with D maybe TRBD1 (5 bases). CDR3 length: 14 amino acids. The germline V and J ends were trimmed by 3 bases and 2 bases, with 8 bases remaining between them. Germline CDR1 is MNHEY and CDR2 is SMNVEV (reference sequence). CDR3 DNA: TGTGCCAGCAGTTTTGGGGGACCTGGAAACACCATATATTTT. Amino acid sequence: CASSFGGPGNTIYF.

This chain uses TRBV6-1 with TRBJ1-5, with D maybe TRBD1 (6 bases). Germline CDR1 is MNHNS and CDR2 is SASEGT. Trimming took off 2 bases at V and 2 bases at J, with 10 bases between the two ends. The CDR3 length is 15 residues. This chain's CDR3 is CASSEHRGGNQPQHF. The CDR3 nucleotides read TGTGCCAGCAGTGAACATAGGGGGGGCAATCAGCCCCAGCATTTT.

The chain carries TRBV5-4 and TRBJ2-1; a weak D match, TRBD1 (5 bases). CDR1 is SGHNT, CDR2 YYREEE, per germline (reference sequence). V lost 0 bases and J lost 9, with 10 bases in between. The CDR3 contains 13 residues. CDR3 coding DNA: TGTGCCAGCAGCTTGGCCGAAGGGGTTGAGCAGTTCTTC. Protein: CASSLAEGVEQFF.

The rearrangement uses TRBV3-1 (or the pseudogene TRBV3-2) and TRBJ2-1, with D possibly being TRBD2 (5 bases). Germline assignment: CDR1 LGHDT and CDR2 YNNKEL (reference sequence). The CDR3 is made up of 14 amino acids. Deletions cut 0 bases from V and 3 bases from J, with 6 bases between. This CDR3 reads CASSQEADYNEQFF. As DNA, the CDR3 is TGTGCCAGCAGCCAAGAAGCGGACTACAATGAGCAGTTCTTC.

The rearrangement joins TRBV27 to TRBJ2-7; 8 nucleotides agree with TRBD1. The CDR3 runs 14 residues. Germline lookup yields CDR1 MNHEY and CDR2 SMNVEV (reference sequence). V shed 3 bases, J shed 6 bases, and the junction held 7 bases outside the gene matches. The CDR3 DNA reads as TGTGCCAGCAGTTTTACTGGACAGGGCGGCGAGCAGTACTTC. Protein: CASSFTGQGGEQYF.

This chain connects TRBV10-3 to TRBJ1-1; possibly TRBD1 for D (5 bases). Germline V gene sequence: CDR1 ENHRY, CDR2 SYGVKD. This CDR3 contains 15 residues. Trimming removed 0 bases at V and 4 bases at J, with 12 bases between. The CDR3 nucleotides read TGTGCCATCAGTGAGTCGGGGGGTATCGCCACTGAAGCTTTCTTT. This sequence encodes CAISESGGIATEAFF.

The genes are TRBV7-2 and TRBJ1-2; maybe TRBD1 (6 bases). The CDR3 is 14 residues long. Germline V gene sequence: CDR1 SGHTA, CDR2 FQGNSA. V lost 3 bases to trimming and J lost 3 bases, with 11 bases between them. The CDR3 reads CASSFARTDYGYTF. The CDR3 coding sequence is TGTGCCAGCAGCTTCGCTAGGACAGACTATGGCTACACCTTC.

The rearrangement uses TRBV19 and TRBJ1-3; D is perhaps TRBD1 (6 bases). The length of the CDR3 is 13 residues. The germline gives CDR1 LNHDA, CDR2 SQIVND (reference sequence). Trimming removed 7 bases at V and 7 bases at J, with 14 bases between. The chain's CDR3 is CASTPPGVNTIYF. The DNA of the CDR3 is TGTGCCAGTACCCCCCCAGGGGTGAACACCATATATTTT.

This clone occurred a few times. In DNA, the CDR3 is TGTGCCAGCACTCCGGGGGCGGTCAACAATGAGCAGTTCTTC. This gives the protein CASTPGAVNNEQFF. The chain couples TRBV7-2 to TRBJ2-1, with D perhaps assigned TRBD1 or TRBD2 (6 bases each). The germline V gene encodes CDR1 SGHTA and CDR2 FQGNSA. Trimming shortened V by 7 bases and J by 5 bases, and 15 bases separated the two germline ends. The CDR3 is 14 amino acids.

The chain joins TRBV7-6 to TRBJ2-3; 10 nucleotides line up with TRBD2. The CDR3 consists of 18 residues. Germline V gives CDR1 SGHVS, CDR2 FNYEAQ. Trimming at V came to 1 base and at J to 3 bases, leaving 10 bases not matched to a gene. In nucleotides, the CDR3 is TGTGCCAGCAGCTTAGGGCCCACTAGCGGGACTTTAACAGATACGCAGTATTTT. Amino acids: CASSLGPTSGTLTDTQYF.

The chain combines TRBV30 with TRBJ2-6; no clear D. The CDR3 extends over 15 amino acids. Germline values: CDR1 GTSNPN, CDR2 SVGIG (reference sequence). Between the trimmed V and J ends, which lost 0 bases and 0 bases, there was a span of 6 bases. The CDR3: CAWSVGRSGANVLTF. CDR3 nucleotide sequence: TGTGCCTGGAGTGTAGGGCGCTCTGGGGCCAACGTCCTGACTTTC.

The chain combines TRBV5-4 with TRBJ1-2; tentatively, D is TRBD1 (5 bases). This CDR3 is 13 amino acids long. V was trimmed by 4 bases and J by 6 bases, leaving 13 bases between them. Germline-derived CDR1 and CDR2 are SGHNT and YYREEE (reference sequence). The CDR3 loop is CASSRDGTHGYTF. CDR3 DNA: TGTGCCAGCAGCCGGGACGGCACCCATGGCTACACCTTC.

The rearrangement links TRBV29-1 to TRBJ1-1; D is perhaps TRBD1 (5 bases). The CDR3 contains 12 residues. Looked up from germline, CDR1 is SQVTM and CDR2 is ANQGSEA. The V end lost 7 bases, the J end lost 1 base, and 10 bases lay between the germline ends. CDR3 protein: CSASDRNTEAFF. The CDR3 DNA reads TGCAGCGCTTCTGACAGGAACACTGAAGCTTTCTTT. Complete variable domain (other parts from reference TRBV29-1 and TRBJ1-1): SAVISQKPSRDICQRGTSLTIQCQVDSQVTMMFWYRQQPGQSLTLIATANQGSEATYESGFVIDKFPISRPNLTFSTLTVSNMSPEDSSIYLCSASDRNTEAFFGQGTRLTVV.